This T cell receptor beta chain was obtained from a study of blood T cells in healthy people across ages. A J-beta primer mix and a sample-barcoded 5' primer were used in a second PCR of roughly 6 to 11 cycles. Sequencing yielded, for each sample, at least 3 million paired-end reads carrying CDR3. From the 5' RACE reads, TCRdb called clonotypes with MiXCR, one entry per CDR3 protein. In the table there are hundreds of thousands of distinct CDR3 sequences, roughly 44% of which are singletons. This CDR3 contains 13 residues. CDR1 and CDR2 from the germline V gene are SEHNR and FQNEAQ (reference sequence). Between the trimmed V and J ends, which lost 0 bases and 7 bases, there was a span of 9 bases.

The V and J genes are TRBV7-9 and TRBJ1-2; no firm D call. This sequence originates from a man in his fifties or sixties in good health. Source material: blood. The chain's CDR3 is CASSLAPSVGYTF. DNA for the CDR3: TGTGCCAGCAGCTTAGCCCCCAGCGTTGGCTACACCTTC.